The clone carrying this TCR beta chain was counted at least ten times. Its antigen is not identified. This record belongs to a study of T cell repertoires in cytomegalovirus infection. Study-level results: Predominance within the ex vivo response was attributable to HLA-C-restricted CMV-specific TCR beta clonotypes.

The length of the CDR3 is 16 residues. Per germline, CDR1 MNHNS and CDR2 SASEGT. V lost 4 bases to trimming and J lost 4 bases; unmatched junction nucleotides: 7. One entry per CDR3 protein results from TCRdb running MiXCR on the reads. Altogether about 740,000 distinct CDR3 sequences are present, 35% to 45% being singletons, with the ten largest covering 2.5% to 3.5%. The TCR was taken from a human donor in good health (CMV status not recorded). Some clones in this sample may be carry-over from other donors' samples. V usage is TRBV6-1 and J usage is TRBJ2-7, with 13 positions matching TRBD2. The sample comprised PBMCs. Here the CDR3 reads CASSVGGTSGAYEQYF. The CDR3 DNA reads TGTGCCAGCAGTGTCGGCGGGACTAGCGGGGCTTACGAGCAGTACTTC.